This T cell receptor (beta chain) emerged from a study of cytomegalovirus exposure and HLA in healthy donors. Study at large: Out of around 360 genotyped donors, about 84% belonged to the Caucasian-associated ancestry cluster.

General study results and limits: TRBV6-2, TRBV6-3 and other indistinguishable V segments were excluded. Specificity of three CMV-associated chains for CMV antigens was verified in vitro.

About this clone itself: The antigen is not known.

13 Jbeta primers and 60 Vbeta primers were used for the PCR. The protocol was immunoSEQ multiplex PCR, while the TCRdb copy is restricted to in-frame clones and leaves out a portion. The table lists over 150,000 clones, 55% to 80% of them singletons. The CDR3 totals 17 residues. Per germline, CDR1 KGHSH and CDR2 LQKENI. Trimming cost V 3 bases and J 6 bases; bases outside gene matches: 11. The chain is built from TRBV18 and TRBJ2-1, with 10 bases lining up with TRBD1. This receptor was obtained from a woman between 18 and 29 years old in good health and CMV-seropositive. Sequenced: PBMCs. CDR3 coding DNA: TGTGCCAGCTCACCCTCTCCGGGGACAGGGGAAATCAATGAGCAGTTCTTC. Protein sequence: CASSPSPGTGEINEQFF. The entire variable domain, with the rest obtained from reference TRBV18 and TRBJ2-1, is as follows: NAGVMQNPRHLVRRRGQEARLRCSPMKGHSHVYWYRQLPEEGLKFMVYLQKENIIDESGMPKERFSAEFPKEGPSILRIQQVVRGDSAAYFCASSPSPGTGEINEQFFGPGTRLTVL.